This TCR beta chain was documented in a study of shared clonotypes between healthy human individuals. The method was immunoSEQ multiplex PCR; TCRdb's version includes in-frame clones alone and lacks a portion of them. This sample yields millions of clones, of which 85% to 95% are seen a single time; 0.11% to 0.15% belongs to the top ten. The CDR3 sequence is 11 residues long. CDR1 is DFQATT, CDR2 SNEGSKA, per germline (reference sequence). The chain joins TRBV20-1 to TRBJ1-2; a possible D gene is TRBD1 (6 bases). The sample consisted of naive CD4+ T cells sorted from blood. The subset here: CD45RA+ positively selected. This receptor was obtained from a man younger than 35 in good health. The CDR3 coding sequence is TGCAGCCCGGGGGGGCAGGATGGCTACACCTTC. Translated: CSPGGQDGYTF.